This T cell receptor (beta chain) was recorded in a study of blood T cell repertoires in COVID-19. Using immunoSEQ multiplex PCR, the repertoire was profiled, and TCRdb retains in-frame clones only, with some absent. Counted here are 230,000 or so clones, roughly 88% occurring once; the ten biggest clones make up approximately 14%. Trimming took 4 bases from V and 4 from J; bases not matched to a gene: 15. From germline, CDR1 is SGHVS and CDR2 FNYEAQ. This CDR3 region has 17 residues. J is TRBJ2-5 and V is TRBV7-6; 7 bases map to TRBD2. Source material: PBMCs or T cells enriched from blood (not recorded which). This clonotype was obtained from a woman between 50 and 59 years old with acute COVID-19. The CDR3 protein is CASSSRLTGGLVETQYF. The DNA for the CDR3 is TGTGCCAGCAGCTCCCGACTGACGGGGGGTCTAGTAGAGACCCAGTACTTC.